This T cell receptor beta chain came from a study of T cells in localized non-small cell lung cancer. Notes on the study in general: Tumor samples were not multi-region, leaving intratumor heterogeneity unexcluded.

With V trimmed by 7 bases and J by 2 bases, 9 bases remained unmatched. CDR1 is MDHEN and CDR2 is SYDVKM in the germline V gene. This CDR3 contains 16 residues. As to this clone: Its antigen is not known.

Libraries were prepared by immunoSEQ multiplex PCR; TCRdb keeps only in-frame clonotypes and omits some of them. The sample carries under 3,500 clones, roughly 22% recorded once. The source is a male donor at least 60 years old with stage II lung adenocarcinoma. The sequencing here drew on lung tumor tissue, taken before any cancer treatment. This chain connects TRBV28 to TRBJ2-3, with 10 bases identical to TRBD2. This CDR3 reads CASKGSSGGYTDTQYF. In DNA form, the CDR3 reads TGTGCCAGCAAGGGGTCTAGCGGGGGATACACAGATACGCAGTATTTT.